These T cell receptor beta chains were read from a single sample in a study of control samples from healthy donors and cancer patients. Produced via immunoSEQ multiplex PCR; TCRdb's table is partial and in-frame only. The sample lists some 160,000 clones; roughly 90% were seen once. Sequenced material: blood. Every receptor here comes from a woman aged 30 to 39 in good health. The CDR3 runs from the conserved cysteine through the conserved F or W. A D gene is named only where the DNA matches it firmly. Size is stated for part of the rows, as once, few or many counts, or as a class when the clone is expanded.

v_gene	abundance	j_gene	d_gene	CDR3nt	CDR3aa
TRBV4-1	.	TRBJ2-7	.	TGCGCCAGCAGCCAACCTAGTTGGGGCGAGCAGTACTTC	CASSQPSWGEQYF
TRBV12-3/TRBV12-4	.	TRBJ1-5	.	TGTGCCAGCAGTGCCAGGGGTGGTCAGCCCCAGCATTTT	CASSARGGQPQHF
TRBV18	.	TRBJ2-7	.	TGTGCCAGCTTCGAGAGGCAGGGGTACTCCTACGAGCAGTACTTC	CASFERQGYSYEQYF
TRBV29-1	.	TRBJ2-1	TRBD2	TGCAGCAACATGGACGGGACTAGCGGGAGCCATGAGCAGTTCTTC	CSNMDGTSGSHEQFF
TRBV6-5	.	TRBJ2-7	.	TGTGCCAGCAGCACAATACTAGGCCCCTACGAGCAGTACTTC	CASSTILGPYEQYF
TRBV24-1	.	TRBJ1-6	.	TGTGCCACCAGTGATTTGGGGGTGGGTTCATCTAATTCACCCCTCCACTTT	CATSDLGVGSSNSPLHF
TRBV18	.	TRBJ2-1	.	TGTGCCAGCTCACCTCGGGCTAGCGTTGGGGCCTATGAGCAGTTCTTC	CASSPRASVGAYEQFF
TRBV18	once	TRBJ2-7	.	TGTGCCAGCTCACCATGGGATAAATACGAGCAGTACTTC	CASSPWDKYEQYF
TRBV7-8	once	TRBJ1-1	.	TGTGCCAGCAGCTTAAACCGGGCGGGGGGCACTGAAGCTTTCTTT	CASSLNRAGGTEAFF
TRBV9	.	TRBJ2-1	TRBD2	TGTGCCAGCAGCACCCCCCTAACTAGCGGGAGGACTTACTCCTACAATGAGCAGTTCTTC	CASSTPLTSGRTYSYNEQFF
TRBV30	.	TRBJ1-2	.	TGTGCCTGGAGTAGGTCCGACTATGGCTACACCTTC	CAWSRSDYGYTF
TRBV2	.	TRBJ1-2	.	TGTGCCAGCACCTATTTACAGGGTAACTATGGCTACACCTTC	CASTYLQGNYGYTF
TRBV27	.	TRBJ1-1	.	TGTGCCAGCAGTTTCCAGCAGAACACTGAAGCTTTCTTT	CASSFQQNTEAFF
TRBV19	.	TRBJ2-1	.	TGTGCCAGTAGCGGGACTAATGAGCAGTTCTTC	CASSGTNEQFF
TRBV4-1	.	TRBJ2-3	.	TGCGCCAGCAGCCCCGTCCGCGGGGTGGGACAACCCAGCACAGATACGCAGTATTTT	CASSPVRGVGQPSTDTQYF
TRBV3-1/TRBV3-2	.	TRBJ1-3	.	TGTGCCAGCAGCCAAGCTTCCTTCTCTGGAAACACCATATATTTT	CASSQASFSGNTIYF
TRBV18	.	TRBJ1-4	.	TGTGCCAGCTCATCCTCGCGCGAAAAACTGTTTTTT	CASSSSREKLFF
TRBV28	.	TRBJ1-5	.	TGTGCCAGCAGTTTCAGGCAGGGGATTCAGCCCCAGCATTTT	CASSFRQGIQPQHF
TRBV3-1/TRBV3-2	.	TRBJ2-5	TRBD1	TGTGCCAGCACCCGGACAGGGGGTGTGAGGCAAGAGACCCAGTACTTC	CASTRTGGVRQETQYF
TRBV2	.	TRBJ2-3	TRBD2	TGTGCCACCCGACTAGCGGGTCCTAGCACAGATACGCAGTATTTT	CATRLAGPSTDTQYF
TRBV6-1	few	TRBJ2-3	TRBD2	TGTGCCAGCAGTGAACTAGCGGGAGGGTTAGATACGCAGTATTTT	CASSELAGGLDTQYF
TRBV11-3	.	TRBJ1-5	TRBD1	TGTGCCACCCGGGACAGGGGCATGCCCCAGCATTTT	CATRDRGMPQHF
TRBV24-1	.	TRBJ2-1	.	TGTGCCACCAGTGATTTGGGGGGCGGCGATGAGCAGTTCTTC	CATSDLGGGDEQFF
TRBV3-1/TRBV3-2	.	TRBJ2-2	.	TGTGCCAGCAGCCACCACACCGACACCGGGGAGCTGTTTTTT	CASSHHTDTGELFF
TRBV9	.	TRBJ1-3	.	TGTGCCAGCAGCCTAGACCTCTCTGGAAACACCATATATTTT	CASSLDLSGNTIYF
TRBV29-1	.	TRBJ1-1	.	TGCAGCGTTGAGTACAGGGTATCGCGCACTGAAGCTTTCTTT	CSVEYRVSRTEAFF
TRBV6-5	few	TRBJ2-7	TRBD2	TGTGCCAGCAGCCAGACTAGCGGGAGTGCCTACGAGCAGTACTTC	CASSQTSGSAYEQYF
TRBV11-2	.	TRBJ2-1	TRBD1	TGTGCCAGCAGCCCAGGGACAGGGCCCTACAATGAGCAGTTCTTC	CASSPGTGPYNEQFF
TRBV28	.	TRBJ1-5	.	TGTGCCAGCAGTTTTATTACAGGGTTGGCTCAGCCCCAGCATTTT	CASSFITGLAQPQHF
TRBV4-3	.	TRBJ2-1	.	TGCGCCAGCAGCCAGAGAGCGGACAATGAGCAGTTCTTC	CASSQRADNEQFF
TRBV7-2	.	TRBJ2-3	TRBD2	TGTGCCAGCAGCTTAGTACTAGCGGATACGCAGTATTTT	CASSLVLADTQYF
TRBV9	.	TRBJ2-7	.	TGTGCCAGCAGCGGCTCCGATCGGGGGCGGCACGAGCAGTACTTC	CASSGSDRGRHEQYF
TRBV5-1	.	TRBJ2-7	.	TGCGCCAGCAGCATCCGGGGCAGCCAATACGAGCAGTACTTC	CASSIRGSQYEQYF
TRBV12-5	.	TRBJ2-2	TRBD2	TGTGCTAGTGGTTTGGGAACTAGCGGGAGGAGAAACGGGGAGCTGTTTTTT	CASGLGTSGRRNGELFF
TRBV24-1	.	TRBJ1-1	.	TGTGCCACCAGGAGACAGGAGAACACTGAAGCTTTCTTT	CATRRQENTEAFF
TRBV28	.	TRBJ2-5	TRBD2	TGTGCCAGCAGTTTAGGGGGGGTAGGGCGAGAGACCCAGTACTTC	CASSLGGVGRETQYF
TRBV11-2	.	TRBJ2-1	.	TGTGCCAGCAGCCCGAGAGCGGACAGCTCCTACAATGAGCAGTTCTTC	CASSPRADSSYNEQFF
TRBV7-3	few	TRBJ2-3	.	TGTGCCAGCAGCCAAGGAGAGGGAGATACGCAGTATTTT	CASSQGEGDTQYF
TRBV6-5	.	TRBJ2-2	TRBD2	TGTGCCAGCAGTTATCCTAGCGGAGCGAACACCGGGGAGCTGTTTTTT	CASSYPSGANTGELFF
TRBV6-5	.	TRBJ1-2	.	TGTGCCAGCAGCCCATTTTCGAGGGATCGCTACACCTTC	CASSPFSRDRYTF
TRBV9	.	TRBJ2-2	TRBD1	TGTGCCAGCAGCATCGGACAGGGGTCGAACACCGGGGAGCTGTTTTTT	CASSIGQGSNTGELFF
TRBV24-1	.	TRBJ2-1	TRBD2	TGTGCCACCAGTACTAGCGGGAGTCGTAGAGAGCAGTTCTTC	CATSTSGSRREQFF
TRBV2	.	TRBJ1-6	.	TGTGCCAGCAGCGAGAATTCACCCCTCCACTTT	CASSENSPLHF
TRBV15	.	TRBJ2-7	.	TGTGCCACCAGCAAGATTAGGGGAGGCGAGCAGTACTTC	CATSKIRGGEQYF
TRBV5-1	.	TRBJ2-7	TRBD1	TGCGCCAGCAGCTTGGGAGGGGGCGGGTACGAGCAGTACTTC	CASSLGGGGYEQYF
TRBV4-1	.	TRBJ2-1	TRBD2	TGCGCCAGCAGCCAATCGGGGGGGGGCATCGATGAGCAGTTCTTC	CASSQSGGGIDEQFF
TRBV19	.	TRBJ2-7	.	TGTGCCAGTAGTATGGCTCTGACAGGACCCTACGAGCAGTACTTC	CASSMALTGPYEQYF
TRBV3-1/TRBV3-2	.	TRBJ2-7	.	TGTGCCAGCAGTCTCGGGTTTAGCTCCTACGAGCAGTACTTC	CASSLGFSSYEQYF
TRBV9	.	TRBJ2-7	TRBD1	TGTGCCAGCTCGACAGGGGCCTCCGAGCAGTACTTC	CASSTGASEQYF
TRBV2	.	TRBJ2-3	.	TGTGCCAGCAGTGCTACCGGGAGTGAGGCAGATACGCAGTATTTT	CASSATGSEADTQYF
TRBV10-2	.	TRBJ2-2	.	TGCGCCAGCAGTGTCCGGGGGTACGGCACCGGGGAGCTGTTTTTT	CASSVRGYGTGELFF
TRBV10-2	.	TRBJ2-7	TRBD2	TGCGCCGGCAGTGGGGCGGCGGGACTAGCGGGGCCCCTTGACGAGCAGTACTTC	CAGSGAAGLAGPLDEQYF
TRBV4-2	.	TRBJ2-2	TRBD1	TGTGCCAGCAGCCCCCGACAGGGATCATACACGAACACCGGGGAGCTGTTTTTT	CASSPRQGSYTNTGELFF
TRBV30	.	TRBJ2-7	.	TGTGCCTGGAGTGATAGGTCCTACGAGCAGTACTTC	CAWSDRSYEQYF
TRBV7-3	.	TRBJ1-2	.	TGTGCCAGCAGCTTAGACGCTACTCGGGCCGGCTACACCTTC	CASSLDATRAGYTF
TRBV7-2	.	TRBJ2-1	.	TGTGCCAGCAGCTCTCACCCCATCGAGAAAGTATACAATGAGCAGTTCTTC	CASSSHPIEKVYNEQFF
TRBV5-1	.	TRBJ2-1	TRBD2	TGCGCCAGCAGCTATCTACCGGGACTAGCGTCTCATAGCCAGTTCTTC	CASSYLPGLASHSQFF
TRBV6-5	.	TRBJ1-5	TRBD1	TGTGCCAGCAGAGGACAGGGCAATCAGCCCCAGCATTTT	CASRGQGNQPQHF
TRBV3-1/TRBV3-2	.	TRBJ1-2	.	TGTGCCAGCAGCCAAGAGTCCCCACCCTATGGCTACACCTTC	CASSQESPPYGYTF